This TCR beta chain was retrieved from a study of siplizumab effects on memory and regulatory T cells (dated 2019 in TCRdb). General notes on the study: Across eight responder-stimulator pairs, mixed lymphocyte reactions were run as pairs, approximately 1 with siplizumab at approximately 0.94 ug/mL and approximately 1 without drug. The study examined how the anti-CD2 antibody siplizumab affects alloreactive T-cell subsets in allogeneic mixed lymphocyte reactions built from human PBMCs.

Cells from the mixed lymphocyte reactions were cocultured for about 6 days at 37 degrees C. Responder PBMCs were labelled with CFSE, stimulator PBMCs were labelled with Violet Dye, and the two were mixed at a 1:1 ratio. Sorted unstimulated T cells and proliferating T cells recovered from mixed lymphocyte reactions underwent TCRbeta CDR3 sequencing. Fresh whole blood from some ten HLA-typed healthy donors was used as the source from which PBMCs were isolated. For TCR sequencing, responder T cells that had proliferated and were CFSE-low were FACS-sorted once the mixed lymphocyte reaction was over. The paper's findings and limits, for the study overall: Siplizumab significantly reduced the cumulative frequency of alloreactive sequences traceable to unstimulated CD4+ memory T cells. For roughly 80-96% of proliferating CD4+ or CD8+ clones, no naive or memory phenotype could be assigned. Greater diversity appeared to be present in unstimulated naive T cells than in memory T cells, and a substantial contribution to the alloresponse seemed to be made by naive cells. The suppressive function of proliferating Tregs from siplizumab cultures was not functionally confirmed. Among mappable alloreactive CD4+ clones, the Treg-derived fraction averaged approximately 63% with siplizumab versus around 25% in control reactions. Because sequences at frequencies below about 10^-5 were poorly captured, only a minor fraction of alloreactive clones could be mapped back to unstimulated subsets.

Libraries were constructed by the immunoSEQ multiplex PCR assay. About 10^5 TCR templates per sample were assayed on the deep sequencing platform. Genomic DNA extracted from sorted T cells was the material used for TCRbeta CDR3 sequencing. The original methods were these. The R programming language was used for the clonal analysis of the TCRbeta CDR3 data. Unstimulated samples were compared with post-reaction CFSE-low samples to define alloreactive CD4+ and CD8+ clones. By matching sequences to the repertoires of sorted unstimulated Treg and non-Treg cells, each alloreactive CD4+ clone was assigned a regulatory or non-regulatory origin. What TCRdb holds here is the immuneACCESS table cut down to in-frame rearrangements. Part of the clones is not present; checked against another copy, under half of the missing clones reflect an unresolved V gene, and the others are unexplained. The V and J calls and clone size were taken over from that table, and D and trimming were inferred from the DNA. This sample comprises over 15,000 clones, roughly 49% of them detected only once. The ten largest clones take up 4% to 6% of the sample.

Via the germline V gene (reference sequence), CDR1 is MNHEY and CDR2 SMNVEV. The junction carries 19 bases between V and J, which are trimmed by 3 bases and 4 bases respectively. Its CDR3 holds 17 amino acids, cysteine through phenylalanine. The DNA shown is the 51-base CDR3, in frame from base 1. About this clone: Its antigen remains unidentified. No base-level quality is on record; no much larger clone is a single base apart.

The chain is made from TRBV27 and TRBJ2-1; the D gene could be either TRBD1 or TRBD2, each agreeing at 5 bases. This receptor was obtained from a human donor in good health; the cells came from an allogeneic mixed lymphocyte reaction. The sequenced sample was CFSE-low (dividing) CD4+ T cells sorted from an allogeneic mixed lymphocyte reaction. The CDR3 region has the sequence CASSLQISRDLYNEQFF. The base sequence is TGTGCCAGCAGTTTGCAGATTTCTCGGGACCTATACAATGAGCAGTTCTTC.